This passage covers 15 T cell receptor beta chains from one sample sequenced in a study of shared clonotypes between healthy human individuals. Assay used: immunoSEQ multiplex PCR; TCRdb lists only in-frame clones, some missing. This sample has 2 million to 2.5 million clones; 90% to 97% occur once, and the top ten carry approximately 0.13%. Source material: naive CD4+ T cells sorted from blood. Subset specified: CD45RA+ positively selected. Source of these receptors: a man aged 18 to 30 in good health.

The gene calls are TRBV30 and TRBJ1-1; D is uncertain. CDR1 and CDR2 from the germline V gene are GTSNPN and SVGIG (reference sequence). CDR3 size: 12 residues. V lost 5 bases and J lost 0, with 7 bases in between. Here the CDR3 reads CAWAVMNTEAFF. Here the CDR3 DNA reads TGTGCCTGGGCTGTAATGAACACTGAAGCTTTCTTT. The full variable domain, rest sourced from reference TRBV30 and TRBJ1-1, is SQTIHQWPATLVQPVGSPLSLECTVEGTSNPNLYWYRQAAGRGLQLLFYSVGIGQISSEVPQNLSASRPQDRQFILSSKKLLLSDSGFYLCAWAVMNTEAFFGQGTRLTVV.

CDR3 residues: CASSPKGDWVEQFF. The CDR3 coding sequence is TGTGCCAGCAGTCCTAAGGGGGATTGGGTTGAGCAGTTCTTC. The V gene is TRBV2, the J gene TRBJ2-1; a weak D match, TRBD1 (6 bases). The ends were cut back, 5 bases at V and 9 bases at J, with 17 bases in the middle. This CDR3 comprises 14 residues. Germline lookup yields CDR1 SNHLY and CDR2 FYNNEI.

This chain joins TRBV6-1 and TRBJ2-1; TRBD1 agrees at 7 bases. Per germline, CDR1 MNHNS and CDR2 SASEGT. This CDR3 has 15 amino acids. V lost 0 bases, J lost 7 bases, and 6 bases stayed unmatched. Written as DNA, the CDR3 is TGTGCCAGCAGTGAAGCGAGTTTACAGGGGAATGAGCAGTTCTTC. Translation gives CASSEASLQGNEQFF.

This rearrangement joins TRBV28 to TRBJ1-5; 10 bases fit TRBD1. CDR1 MDHEN and CDR2 SYDVKM come from the germline V gene. The ends lost 3 bases at V and 7 bases at J; junction bases unmatched: 6. The CDR3 spans 15 residues. As DNA, the CDR3 is TGTGCCAGCAGTTTGGCGGGACAGGGGACCCAGCCCCAGCATTTT. Residues: CASSLAGQGTQPQHF.

This CDR3 reads CSVESSWAGEYNEQFF. The CDR3 DNA sequence: TGCAGCGTTGAATCCTCGTGGGCCGGAGAATACAATGAGCAGTTCTTC. The rearrangement joins TRBV29-1 to TRBJ2-1; D unclear. The CDR3 extends over 16 amino acids. CDR1 is SQVTM, CDR2 ANQGSEA, per germline. V was pared by 2 bases and J by 4 bases, with 18 bases between.

The CDR3 is CAWSAQLGGVSEKLFF. The CDR3 DNA reads as TGTGCCTGGAGTGCCCAGCTGGGGGGCGTATCTGAAAAACTGTTTTTT. The V call is TRBV30, the J call TRBJ1-4, with D possibly being TRBD1 (6 bases). This CDR3 contains 16 residues. Trimming left V 1 base short and J 7 bases short, with 19 bases between. Germline V gene data show CDR1 as GTSNPN and CDR2 as SVGIG (reference sequence).

The chain recombines TRBV6-1 with TRBJ2-7; 10 bases map to TRBD2. This CDR3 comprises 15 residues. The junction had 11 bases not matched to a gene; V was cut back by 8 bases and J by 4 bases. CDR1 MNHNS and CDR2 SASEGT come from the germline V gene. The CDR3 loop is CASGVLAGVSYEQYF. CDR3 coding DNA: TGTGCCAGCGGGGTCCTAGCGGGAGTGTCTTACGAGCAGTACTTC.

This sequence joins TRBV13 and TRBJ1-3; TRBD1 agrees at 12 bases. The J segment lost 1 base and the V segment lost 6 bases, leaving 10 bases of the junction unmatched. CDR3 length: 18 residues. Looked up from germline, CDR1 is PRHDT and CDR2 is FYEKMQ (reference sequence). CDR3 sequence: CASRWTRDRGQSGNTIYF. The CDR3 DNA is TGTGCCAGCAGGTGGACCAGGGACAGGGGGCAATCTGGAAACACCATATATTTT.

V usage is TRBV28 and J usage is TRBJ2-7; 9 bases map to TRBD1. The CDR3 runs 16 residues. Unmatched junction bases numbered 11, after V lost 3 bases and J lost 5 bases. CDR1 MDHEN and CDR2 SYDVKM come from the germline V gene. CDR3: CASSLPGGGQGHEQYF. The DNA for the CDR3 is TGTGCCAGCAGTTTGCCGGGCGGGGGACAGGGCCACGAGCAGTACTTC.

The chain combines TRBV7-9 with TRBJ1-6; D unclear. Germline CDR1 SEHNR, CDR2 FQNEAQ (reference sequence). The CDR3 runs 14 residues. Trimming stripped 1 base from V and 5 bases from J, with 6 bases between. This CDR3 is CASSLGNDNSPLHF. In nucleotides, the CDR3 is TGTGCCAGCAGCTTAGGGAACGATAATTCACCCCTCCACTTT.

This clone was picked up a small number of times. The gene calls are TRBV21-1 and TRBJ1-1. TRBV21-1 is classified as a pseudogene. CDR3 length: 13 residues. The CDR3 region is CASTGAFTMKAFF. The DNA for the CDR3 is TGTGCCAGCACCGGAGCATTTACTATGAAGGCTTTCTTT.

The V and J genes are TRBV4-1 and TRBJ1-2; possible D gene TRBD1, 6 bases. Trimming removed 4 bases from V and 6 bases from J, with 15 bases in between. Germline V gene data show CDR1 as MGHRA and CDR2 as YSYEKL. CDR3 length: 14 residues. As DNA, the CDR3 is TGCGCCAGCAGCCGGGCCGGGGGCGCGGATGGCTACACCTTC. Amino acid sequence: CASSRAGGADGYTF.

This rearrangement joins TRBV5-1 to TRBJ1-2; possibly TRBD1 for D (5 bases). Germline CDR1 SGHRS, CDR2 YFSETQ. The CDR3 runs to 14 residues. Trimming left V 2 bases short and J 3 bases short, with 11 bases between. CDR3 protein: CASSFGDSYYGYTF. CDR3 DNA: TGCGCCAGCAGCTTTGGAGACAGCTACTATGGCTACACCTTC.

The chain links TRBV14 to TRBJ2-5; 9 bases align to TRBD2. Trimming cost V 6 bases and J 5 bases; bases outside gene matches: 13. The CDR3 is made up of 16 amino acids. The germline CDR1 and CDR2 sequences are SGHDN and FVKESK. CDR3 DNA sequence: TGTGCCAGCAGTCTTTTGGGCAGCGGGAGGCCTGAGACCCAGTACTTC. Residues: CASSLLGSGRPETQYF.

This clone was counted once. V gene TRBV11-2 combines with J gene TRBJ1-2, with unresolved D. Trimming left V 1 base short and J 8 bases short, with 14 bases between. Looked up from germline, CDR1 is SGHAT and CDR2 is FQNNGV. The CDR3 has 14 amino acids. DNA of the CDR3: TGTGCCAGCAGCTTAGCGGGCAAAGGCGGAGGCTACACCTTC. Translated, it gives CASSLAGKGGGYTF.